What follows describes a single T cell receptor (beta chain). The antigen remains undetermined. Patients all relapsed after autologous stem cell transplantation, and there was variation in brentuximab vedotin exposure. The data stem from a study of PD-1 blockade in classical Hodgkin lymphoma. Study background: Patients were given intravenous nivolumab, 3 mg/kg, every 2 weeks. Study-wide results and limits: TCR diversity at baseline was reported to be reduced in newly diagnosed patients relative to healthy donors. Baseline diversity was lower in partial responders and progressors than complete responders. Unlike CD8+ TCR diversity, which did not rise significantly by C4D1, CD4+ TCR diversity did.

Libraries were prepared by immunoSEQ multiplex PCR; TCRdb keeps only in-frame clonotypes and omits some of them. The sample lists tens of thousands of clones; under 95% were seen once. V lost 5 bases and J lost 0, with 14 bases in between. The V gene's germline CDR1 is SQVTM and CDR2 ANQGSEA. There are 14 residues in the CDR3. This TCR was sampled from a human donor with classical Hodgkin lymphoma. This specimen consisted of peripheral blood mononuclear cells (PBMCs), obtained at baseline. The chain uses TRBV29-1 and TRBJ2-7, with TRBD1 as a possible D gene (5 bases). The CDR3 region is CSVLFQGSSYEQYF. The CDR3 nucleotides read TGCAGCGTTCTCTTCCAGGGCAGCTCCTACGAGCAGTACTTC.